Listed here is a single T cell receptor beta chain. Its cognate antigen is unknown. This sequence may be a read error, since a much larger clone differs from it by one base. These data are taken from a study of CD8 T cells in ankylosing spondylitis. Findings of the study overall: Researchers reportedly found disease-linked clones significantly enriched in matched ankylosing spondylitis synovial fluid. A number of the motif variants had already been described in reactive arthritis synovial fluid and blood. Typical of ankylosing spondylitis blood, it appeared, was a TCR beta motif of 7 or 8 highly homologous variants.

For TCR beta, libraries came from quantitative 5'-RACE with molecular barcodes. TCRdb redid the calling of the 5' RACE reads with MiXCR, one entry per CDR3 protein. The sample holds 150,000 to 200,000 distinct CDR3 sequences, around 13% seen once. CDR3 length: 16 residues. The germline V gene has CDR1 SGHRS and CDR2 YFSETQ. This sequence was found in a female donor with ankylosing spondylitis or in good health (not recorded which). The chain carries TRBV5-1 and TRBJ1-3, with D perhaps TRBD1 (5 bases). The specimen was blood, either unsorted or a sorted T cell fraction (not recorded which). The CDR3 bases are TGCACCAGCAGCGTATCAACAGGCGTCGCTGGAAACACCATATATTTT. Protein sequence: CTSSVSTGVAGNTIYF.